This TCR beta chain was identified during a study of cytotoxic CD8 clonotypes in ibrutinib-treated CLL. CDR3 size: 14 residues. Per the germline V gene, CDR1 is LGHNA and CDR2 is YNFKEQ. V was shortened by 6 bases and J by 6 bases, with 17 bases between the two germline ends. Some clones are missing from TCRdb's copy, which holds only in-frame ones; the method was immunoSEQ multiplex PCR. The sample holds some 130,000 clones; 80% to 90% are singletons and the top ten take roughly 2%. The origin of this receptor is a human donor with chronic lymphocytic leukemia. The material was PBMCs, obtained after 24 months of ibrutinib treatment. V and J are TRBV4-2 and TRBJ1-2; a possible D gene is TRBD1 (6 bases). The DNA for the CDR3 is TGTGCCAGCAGAGGACCCAGGGGAGACGATGGCTACACCTTC. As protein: CASRGPRGDDGYTF.